This T cell receptor (beta chain) derives from a study of blood T cell repertoires in COVID-19. Study in general: Samples of COVID-19 (acute and convalescent) were obtained from the United States, Italy and Spain.

The germline V and J ends were trimmed by 4 bases and 0 bases, with 4 bases remaining between them. The CDR3 length is 13 residues. From germline, CDR1 is SGHTA and CDR2 FQGNSA. Authors' processing steps: Amplifying reference gene primers gave estimates of nucleated cell counts. TCRdb keeps only in-frame clones here, not all; method: immunoSEQ multiplex PCR. From that table come the V and J calls and clone size; the DNA was used to work out D and trimming. The sample has approximately 470,000 clones; roughly 87% are singletons. What was sequenced was PBMCs or T cells enriched from blood (not recorded which). The TCR originated in a woman younger than 35 who had recovered from COVID-19. The J gene is TRBJ1-5, the V gene TRBV7-2; D unresolved. The DNA for the CDR3 is TGTGCCAGCAGCTACTATAGCAATCAGCCCCAGCATTTT. The encoded protein is CASSYYSNQPQHF.